The clone carrying this TCR beta chain was counted between two and nine times. Its matching antigen is unknown. The sample originates from a study of T cell repertoires in cytomegalovirus infection. About the research overall: Signatures in public TCR beta sequences pointed to both CMV infection and matching HLA type.

In TCRdb, the reads were re-called with MiXCR into one record per CDR3 protein. In the table there are about a million distinct CDR3 sequences, less than 35% of which are singletons. The CDR3 runs to 15 residues. Germline CDR1 and CDR2: MNHNY and SVGAGI (reference sequence). The V and J ends lost 6 bases and 1 base, in that order; junction bases with no gene match: 5. Study-level points and caveats: HLA-C-restricted CMV-specific TCR beta clonotypes prevailed in the ex vivo response.

Sequencing was performed on cultured CD8+ T cells from PBMCs, taken from culture after CMV antigen stimulation. The chain is built from TRBV6-6 and TRBJ2-2; 7 bases map to TRBD1. The sequence derives from a human donor in good health (CMV status not recorded). Some clones in this sample may be carry-over from other donors' samples. The CDR3 protein is CASSRDRENTGELFF. The CDR3 coding sequence is TGTGCCAGCAGCCGAGACAGGGAGAACACCGGGGAGCTGTTTTTT.